Listed below are T cell receptor beta chains from one sample, sequenced in a study of PD-L1 blockade in urothelial cancer. Libraries were prepared by immunoSEQ multiplex PCR; TCRdb keeps only in-frame clonotypes and omits some of them. Among roughly 30,000 clones listed, roughly 84% were seen once. The sample here was PBMCs, taken around atezolizumab (anti-PD-L1) treatment. The receptors here all came from a man aged 55 to 69 with urothelial cancer. Both conserved end residues are part of each CDR3. Each record gives: D gene, J gene, V gene, clone size, CDR3 DNA, CDR3 protein. D genes are given only for firm matches. Not all rows give a size; the values are once, few, many and, for expanded clones, a class.

D: NA; J: TRBJ2-7; V: TRBV6-5; size: NA; DNA: TGTGCCAGCAGTCTCCATAGCGGTCCCTACGAGCAGTACTTC; CDR3: CASSLHSGPYEQYF
D: TRBD2; J: TRBJ2-1; V: TRBV2; size: NA; DNA: TGTGCCAGCAAATTCGGACTAGCGGGAGTGCAGTTCTTC; CDR3: CASKFGLAGVQFF
D: NA; J: TRBJ2-1; V: TRBV29-1; size: once; DNA: TGCAGCGTTGAGTCGCACGGAGGGCGGAATGAGCAGTTCTTC; CDR3: CSVESHGGRNEQFF
D: TRBD2; J: TRBJ2-3; V: TRBV9; size: once; DNA: TGTGCCAGCGCGTGGACGGCGGGAGGGACAGATACGCAGTATTTT; CDR3: CASAWTAGGTDTQYF
D: TRBD1; J: TRBJ2-5; V: TRBV11-3; size: NA; DNA: TGTGCCAGCAGCTTAGGGACAGGGCAAGAGACCCAGTACTTC; CDR3: CASSLGTGQETQYF
D: NA; J: TRBJ1-5; V: TRBV19; size: NA; DNA: TGTGCCAGTAGTACCCAGGGAGGCGATCAGCCCCAGCATTTT; CDR3: CASSTQGGDQPQHF
D: TRBD2; J: TRBJ2-7; V: TRBV10-3; size: NA; DNA: TGTGCCATCAAAATAGCGGGAGGCCTCTCCTACGAGCAGTACTTC; CDR3: CAIKIAGGLSYEQYF
D: TRBD2; J: TRBJ2-1; V: TRBV7-3; size: once; DNA: TGTGCCAGCAGCCCTTTGAGACTAGCGGGAGGGGTCTCTAGCTCCTACAATGAGCAGTTCTTC; CDR3: CASSPLRLAGGVSSSYNEQFF
D: TRBD1; J: TRBJ1-4; V: TRBV5-4; size: NA; DNA: TGTGCCAGCAGCATCCACAGGGGATGGGATGAAAAACTGTTTTTT; CDR3: CASSIHRGWDEKLFF
D: TRBD2; J: TRBJ2-3; V: TRBV19; size: once; DNA: TGTGCCAGTACCAGATGGACTAGCGGGGTTGGAGATACGCAGTATTTT; CDR3: CASTRWTSGVGDTQYF
D: TRBD1; J: TRBJ2-1; V: TRBV7-2; size: NA; DNA: TGTGCCAGCAGCTCCGGGACAGGGGGATACAATGAGCAGTTCTTC; CDR3: CASSSGTGGYNEQFF
D: TRBD2; J: TRBJ2-1; V: TRBV4-3; size: NA; DNA: TGCGCCAGCAGCCAAGATATAGCGGGAGGGCCTTTCGATGAGCAGTTCTTC; CDR3: CASSQDIAGGPFDEQFF
D: TRBD2; J: TRBJ2-3; V: TRBV29-1; size: NA; DNA: TGCAGCGTCGGCTTGGCCGCGGGAGTAGATACGCAGTATTTT; CDR3: CSVGLAAGVDTQYF
D: NA; J: TRBJ2-6; V: TRBV9; size: NA; DNA: TGTGCCAGCAACCTGGCGGGGTTTGGGGCCAACGTCCTGACTTTC; CDR3: CASNLAGFGANVLTF
D: TRBD2; J: TRBJ2-3; V: TRBV5-4; size: NA; DNA: TGTGCCAGCAGCTTGGATGACGGGAGGGCAGATACGCAGTATTTT; CDR3: CASSLDDGRADTQYF
D: TRBD2; J: TRBJ2-1; V: TRBV4-2; size: NA; DNA: TGTGCCAGCAGCCTATCCGCTAGCGGGAGCGCTCGGGATGAGCAGTTCTTC; CDR3: CASSLSASGSARDEQFF
D: TRBD2; J: TRBJ2-1; V: TRBV11-3; size: once; DNA: TGTGCCAGCAGTTTCCTAGCGGGGGGGGTAGGAGAGCAGTTCTTC; CDR3: CASSFLAGGVGEQFF
D: TRBD2; J: TRBJ2-5; V: TRBV12-5; size: NA; DNA: TGTGCTAGTGCGTTAAGCGGGAACCAAGAGACCCAGTACTTC; CDR3: CASALSGNQETQYF
D: NA; J: TRBJ2-3; V: TRBV7-2; size: NA; DNA: TGTGCCAGCAGCAGTTCGTCGGCAGATACGCAGTATTTT; CDR3: CASSSSSADTQYF
D: TRBD1; J: TRBJ2-1; V: TRBV15; size: NA; DNA: TGTGCCACCAGCAGCGACAGGGCAAGTGAGCAGTTCTTC; CDR3: CATSSDRASEQFF
D: TRBD1; J: TRBJ1-4; V: TRBV5-6; size: few; DNA: TGTGCCAGCAGGGAAACCGGGACAGGGCGTGAAAAACTGTTTTTT; CDR3: CASRETGTGREKLFF
D: NA; J: TRBJ2-3; V: TRBV6-5; size: NA; DNA: TGTGCCAGCAGTTACGCGTCGATCGGCACAGATACGCAGTATTTT; CDR3: CASSYASIGTDTQYF